These 3 T cell receptor beta chains were all obtained from the same sample, sequenced in a study of CD8+ T cells in alopecia areata. Reverse transcription of extracted RNA yielded cDNA, which provided the sequencing template. Only in-frame clones appear in the TCRdb table, and some are missing; sequencing was by immunoSEQ multiplex PCR. The sample lists some 200,000 clones, 58% occurring once. The treatment: oral pan-JAK inhibitor, 5-10 mg twice daily. Source: CD4+ T cells sorted from blood, taken at week 24, from a patient treated with tofacitinib. The receptors shown here come from a human donor with alopecia areata.

Only one count was recorded for this clone. The chain is built from TRBV7-3 and TRBJ2-3; D is unclear. Trimming removed 6 bases at V and 0 bases at J, with 13 bases between. Germline assignment: CDR1 SGHTA and CDR2 FQGTGA. The CDR3 is made up of 15 amino acids. The CDR3 loop is CASSPAYSSTDTQYF. As DNA, the CDR3 is TGTGCCAGCAGTCCTGCGTACTCTAGCACAGATACGCAGTATTTT.

The CDR3 DNA follows: TGTGCCAGCAGCCAGCGGGAATCCCAAGAGACCCAGTACTTC. The encoded protein is CASSQRESQETQYF. V usage is TRBV7-2 and J usage is TRBJ2-5; 7 bases are shared with TRBD2. Germline-derived CDR1 and CDR2 are SGHTA and FQGNSA. The V gene end was trimmed by 5 bases and the J gene end by 1 base; junction bases not matched to a gene: 4. There are 14 residues in the CDR3.

This clone was found a few times. The gene calls are TRBV11-2 and TRBJ1-2, with a possible D match to TRBD1 (5 bases). This CDR3 is 15 amino acids long. V lost 5 bases to trimming and J lost 0 bases, with 13 bases between them. Germline values: CDR1 SGHAT, CDR2 FQNNGV. The chain's CDR3 is CASSPYGGANYGYTF. The CDR3 nucleotides read TGTGCCAGCAGCCCGTATGGGGGGGCTAACTATGGCTACACCTTC.